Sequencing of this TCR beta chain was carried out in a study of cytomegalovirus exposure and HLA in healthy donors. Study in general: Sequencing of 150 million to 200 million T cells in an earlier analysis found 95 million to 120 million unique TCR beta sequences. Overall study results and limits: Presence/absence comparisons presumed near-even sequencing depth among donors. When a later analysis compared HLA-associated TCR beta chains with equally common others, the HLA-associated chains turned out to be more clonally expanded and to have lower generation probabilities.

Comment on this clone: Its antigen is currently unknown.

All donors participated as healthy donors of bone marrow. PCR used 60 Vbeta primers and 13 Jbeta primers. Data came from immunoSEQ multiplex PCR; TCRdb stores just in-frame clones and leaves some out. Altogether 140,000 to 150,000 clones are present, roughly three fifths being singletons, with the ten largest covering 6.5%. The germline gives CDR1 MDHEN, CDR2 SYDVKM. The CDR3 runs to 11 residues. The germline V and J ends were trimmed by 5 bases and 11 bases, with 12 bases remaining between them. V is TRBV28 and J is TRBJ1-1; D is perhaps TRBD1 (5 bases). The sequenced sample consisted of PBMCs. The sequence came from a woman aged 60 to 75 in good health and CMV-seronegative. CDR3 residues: CASSLRGVAFF. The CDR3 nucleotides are TGTGCCAGCAGTCTACGGGGGGTGGCTTTCTTT.